This TCR beta chain was captured by sequencing in a study of shared clonotypes between healthy human individuals. Germline lookup yields CDR1 SGHKS and CDR2 YYEKEE (reference sequence). The CDR3 runs to 17 residues. V shed 0 bases and J 6 bases; nucleotides not matched to a gene: 14. Using immunoSEQ multiplex PCR, the repertoire was profiled, and TCRdb retains in-frame clones only, with some absent. This sample has some 2,000,000 clones, with around 95% found just once. This clonotype was sampled from a man aged 18 to 30 in good health. The sequenced sample was naive CD4+ T cells sorted from blood. Stated subset: CD45RA+ positively selected. The chain employs TRBV5-5 and TRBJ2-7, with 8 bases lining up with TRBD1. CDR3 sequence: CASSLGAGGDPYSEQYF. The CDR3 region has the DNA TGTGCCAGCAGCTTGGGGGCAGGGGGCGACCCGTACTCCGAGCAGTACTTC.